This TCR beta chain was recorded in a study of T cells in Graves' hyperthyroidism and ophthalmopathy (dated by TCRdb to about 2019). As for the study more broadly: Peripheral blood samples were taken at initial diagnosis, before any treatment was given. To identify distinguishing TCR V-J signatures, a discovery cohort of some 99 patients was used, comprising under 45 with Graves' ophthalmopathy and around 57 with stable Graves' hyperthyroidism. Prospective prediction of ophthalmopathy was tested in an independent validation cohort of approximately 19 hyperthyroidism patients and some 17 patients who later progressed to ophthalmopathy. The approximately 90 discovery patients were divided at random into training and test sets in a 7:3 ratio. Thyroid tissue and blood T-cell repertoires from six Graves' hyperthyroidism patients were also compared in the study. After blood sampling, hyperthyroidism patients were treated with methimazole at a starting dose of 30 mg daily, and ophthalmopathy patients were treated with high-dose intravenous methylprednisolone. The paper describes TCR Vbeta CDR3 sequencing of more than 120 peripheral blood samples, made up of 40 to 45 ophthalmopathy patients, approximately 73 hyperthyroidism patients and 17 progressor patients. What the authors observed across the whole study: No statistical method was used to fix the sample size in advance, and group allocation was not hidden from the investigators. In cross-validation, a model built on a 13 V-J signature told ophthalmopathy apart from stable hyperthyroidism with approximately 90% sensitivity and about 81% specificity, and in testing the same model reached 80%/75%. Blood samples also contained most of the expanded thyroid clonotypes (frequency above 0.001), which suggests that blood repertoires may reflect thyroid immune responses. In validation, progression to ophthalmopathy was predicted by the model with 70.59% sensitivity and just over 72% specificity, a median of around 5.9 months before onset.

From the cysteine up to the phenylalanine, the CDR3 has a length of 18 residues. Kept here is only the CDR3 DNA, which spans 54 bases and is read in frame from base 1. V is cut by 5 bases and J by 0 bases, and the space between the germline ends is 20 bases. CDR1 and CDR2, per the germline V gene, are SGHAT and FQNNGV. Stable Graves' hyperthyroidism was defined as no progression to ophthalmopathy during 18 months of follow-up. Hyperthyroidism patients were aged 18 to 65 years and newly diagnosed, with disease duration of less than 2 months. The study excluded patients with uncontrolled infections, other autoimmune diseases, pregnancy or lactation. Diagnoses relied on clinical symptoms, serum thyroxine and TRAb, thyroid ultrasound and orbital computed tomography. Ficoll-Paque density gradient centrifugation was used to isolate PBMCs from around 10 ml of fresh peripheral blood. Trizol reagent was used to extract total RNA, and RNA quality was then checked on an Agilent 2100 Bioanalyzer.

There are many counts of this clonotype. Its antigen remains undetermined. No qualities accompany the bases; no much larger clone lies one base away. Amplification of TCR beta CDR3 regions was carried out from RNA transcripts. For the first round of RT-PCR on the TCR CDR3, the HTBI primer set was used together with the Qiagen OneStep RT-PCR kit. The libraries were constructed in a second round of multiplex PCR and then size-selected and purified. Sequencing of the libraries was done on an Illumina HiSeq2000 using paired-end 100 bp reads. Per the source publication's procedure: SOAPnuke was used to process the raw data, removing reads that contained adapters or uncalled bases, had a mean Phred below 15, or lacked an exact match to the constant primer or identifier. COPE v1.2.5 was used to merge the high-quality paired reads, and each unique nucleotide sequence was defined as a clonotype. MiTCR v1.1 was used to align the clonotypes against IMGT TRBV, TRBD and TRBJ reference segments. Only V-J combinations with frequency above 0.0001, covering about 99% of repertoires, were analysed. The TCS score was defined as F50 (clonal expansion) divided by E x V (chaos), with BLOSUM62-based TCRdist calculated between CDR3 peptides within each V-J. Welch's t-statistics and random forest reduced 514 V-J features to about 13, which were used in a naive Bayes classifier (R e1071). TCRdb cleaned the public reads at Q25 with fastp, built clones with MiXCR and kept in-frame beta chains. Under each unique CDR3 protein, matching rows form one entry showing the most common genes and DNA. These V and J calls are TCRdb output, not the study's own analysis. For this sample there are about 100,000 distinct CDR3 sequences; more than 15% appear just once. The ten most abundant clones make up around 42% of the sample.

The chain was built from TRBV11-2 and TRBJ2-1; too little of a D gene remains to name it. The TCR comes from a woman aged 45-65 years with Graves' hyperthyroidism. The sequenced material came from blood. The CDR3 here reads CASSPPRGILSSYNEQFF. The DNA reads TGTGCCAGCAGCCCGCCGAGAGGAATCCTGAGCTCCTACAATGAGCAGTTCTTC.